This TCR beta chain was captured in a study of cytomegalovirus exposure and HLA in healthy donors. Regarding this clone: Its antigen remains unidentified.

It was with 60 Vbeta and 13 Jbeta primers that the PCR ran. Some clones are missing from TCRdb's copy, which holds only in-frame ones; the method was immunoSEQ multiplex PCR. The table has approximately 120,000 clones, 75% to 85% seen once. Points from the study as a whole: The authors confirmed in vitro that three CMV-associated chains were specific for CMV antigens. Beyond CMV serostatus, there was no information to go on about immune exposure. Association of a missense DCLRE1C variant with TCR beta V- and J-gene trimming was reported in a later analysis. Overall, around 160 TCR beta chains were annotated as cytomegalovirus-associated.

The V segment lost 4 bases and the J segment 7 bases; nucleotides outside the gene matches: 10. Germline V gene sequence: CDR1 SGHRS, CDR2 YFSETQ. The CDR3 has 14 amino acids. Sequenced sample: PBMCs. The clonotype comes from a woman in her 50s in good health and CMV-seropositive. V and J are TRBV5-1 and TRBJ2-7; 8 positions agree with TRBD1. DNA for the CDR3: TGCGCCAGCAGCAGGGACAGGTTCTTGGGGGAGCAGTACTTC. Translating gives CASSRDRFLGEQYF.